The rows below give T cell receptor beta chains drawn from one sample of a study of blood T cell repertoires in COVID-19. Sequenced by immunoSEQ multiplex PCR; TCRdb stores in-frame clones only, minus some. The table lists tens of thousands of clones, roughly four fifths of them singletons. What was sequenced was peripheral blood. These receptors all come from a man in his forties or fifties with COVID-19, enrolled during active disease. The CDR3 runs from the conserved cysteine through the conserved F or W. The order of the fields is V gene, J gene, clone size, D gene, CDR3 DNA, CDR3 protein. The D gene is left open where the match is weak. Size tells how often a clone was seen (once, few, many) or the class of an expanded clone, and some rows leave it out.

v_call: TRBV5-6
j_call: TRBJ1-5
clone_size: medium-sized
d_call: .
cdr3_nt: TGTGCCAGCAGCTTGGCGGGGGGTTTGGCGTTTCAGCCCCAGCATTTT
cdr3_aa: CASSLAGGLAFQPQHF

v_call: TRBV27
j_call: TRBJ1-5
clone_size: .
d_call: .
cdr3_nt: TGTGCCAGCAGTTTGCGGTCCGGGCAGCCCCAGCATTTT
cdr3_aa: CASSLRSGQPQHF

v_call: TRBV7-6
j_call: TRBJ2-3
clone_size: .
d_call: .
cdr3_nt: TGTGCCAGCAGCAGAGGTAGAGGAACCTCTAGCACAGATACGCAGTATTTT
cdr3_aa: CASSRGRGTSSTDTQYF

v_call: TRBV19
j_call: TRBJ1-1
clone_size: few
d_call: .
cdr3_nt: TGTGCCAGTAGTATATTGGCGGGCTCCTTGATCACTGAAGCTTTCTTT
cdr3_aa: CASSILAGSLITEAFF

v_call: TRBV30
j_call: TRBJ1-3
clone_size: .
d_call: .
cdr3_nt: TGTGCCTGGAGTGTACGTACGGGTCAATTCTCTGGAAACACCATATATTTT
cdr3_aa: CAWSVRTGQFSGNTIYF

v_call: TRBV7-2
j_call: TRBJ1-4
clone_size: .
d_call: TRBD1
cdr3_nt: TGTGCCAGCAGCTCGGAGACAGGGGGCTATGAAAAACTGTTTTTT
cdr3_aa: CASSSETGGYEKLFF

v_call: TRBV28
j_call: TRBJ1-5
clone_size: .
d_call: TRBD1
cdr3_nt: TGTGCCAGCAGCCATGGACAGGGGTATAGCAATCAGCCCCAGCATTTT
cdr3_aa: CASSHGQGYSNQPQHF

v_call: TRBV15
j_call: TRBJ2-3
clone_size: .
d_call: TRBD1
cdr3_nt: TGTGCCACCGCACACGGGACAGCTAGCACAGATACGCAGTATTTT
cdr3_aa: CATAHGTASTDTQYF

v_call: TRBV19
j_call: TRBJ2-1
clone_size: .
d_call: .
cdr3_nt: TGTGCCAGTAAACCTGGAGGGGTTGAACAATCCTACAATGAGCAGTTCTTC
cdr3_aa: CASKPGGVEQSYNEQFF

v_call: TRBV12-3/TRBV12-4
j_call: TRBJ2-3
clone_size: .
d_call: .
cdr3_nt: TGTGCCAGCAGTTTACGTTACACAGATACGCAGTATTTT
cdr3_aa: CASSLRYTDTQYF

v_call: TRBV2
j_call: TRBJ1-1
clone_size: .
d_call: .
cdr3_nt: TGTGCCAGCAGCCGGGGAGCCAGGAACACTGAAGCTTTCTTT
cdr3_aa: CASSRGARNTEAFF

v_call: TRBV3-1/TRBV3-2
j_call: TRBJ2-5
clone_size: .
d_call: .
cdr3_nt: TGTGCCAGCAGCCAACAGGGTACAGAGACCCAGTACTTC
cdr3_aa: CASSQQGTETQYF

v_call: TRBV6-2/TRBV6-3
j_call: TRBJ2-6
clone_size: few
d_call: .
cdr3_nt: TGTGCCAGCAGTTCCAGGGGCACCGGGGCCAACGTCCTGACTTTC
cdr3_aa: CASSSRGTGANVLTF

v_call: TRBV7-3
j_call: TRBJ2-5
clone_size: .
d_call: .
cdr3_nt: TGTGCCAGCAGCTTAACGTTTACCAGGCAGGAGACCCAGTACTTC
cdr3_aa: CASSLTFTRQETQYF

v_call: TRBV9
j_call: TRBJ2-5
clone_size: .
d_call: TRBD1
cdr3_nt: TGTGCCAGCAGCGTTGGGACAGGCTTTCTGACCCAGTACTTC
cdr3_aa: CASSVGTGFLTQYF

v_call: TRBV24-1
j_call: TRBJ2-3
clone_size: once
d_call: TRBD2
cdr3_nt: TGTGCCACCAGTAGGCGGGAGGGCCCCGGAGATACGCAGTATTTT
cdr3_aa: CATSRREGPGDTQYF

v_call: TRBV21-1
j_call: TRBJ2-7
clone_size: .
d_call: .
cdr3_nt: TGTGCCAGCAGCAAAGCGCTTCAAGGGGGAAATGGGGGAACCTACGAGCAGTACTTC
cdr3_aa: CASSKALQGGNGGTYEQYF

v_call: TRBV9
j_call: TRBJ2-2
clone_size: .
d_call: .
cdr3_nt: TGTGCCAGCAGCGTTGGGGCCGCGAACACCGGGGAGCTGTTTTTT
cdr3_aa: CASSVGAANTGELFF

v_call: TRBV10-3
j_call: TRBJ2-7
clone_size: .
d_call: TRBD1
cdr3_nt: TGTGCCATCAGTGAGGTTGACAGGGTCCGCGAGCAGTACTTC
cdr3_aa: CAISEVDRVREQYF

v_call: TRBV15
j_call: TRBJ2-7
clone_size: once
d_call: TRBD1
cdr3_nt: TGTGCCACCAGCAGGGGTGGGACAGGCTCCTACGAGCAGTACTTC
cdr3_aa: CATSRGGTGSYEQYF

v_call: TRBV28
j_call: TRBJ2-5
clone_size: .
d_call: TRBD2
cdr3_nt: TGTGCCAGCAGTTTAGATCCGGCTAGATTAGCGGGAGGGGAGGGAGAGACCCAGTACTTC
cdr3_aa: CASSLDPARLAGGEGETQYF

v_call: TRBV6-1
j_call: TRBJ2-7
clone_size: .
d_call: TRBD1
cdr3_nt: TGTGCCAGCAGTGTGGGGACAGGGGTGCCTACCTACGAGCAGTACTTC
cdr3_aa: CASSVGTGVPTYEQYF

v_call: TRBV7-2
j_call: TRBJ2-1
clone_size: .
d_call: .
cdr3_nt: TGTGCCAGCAGCTCGTCGCCCCGACATGGCTCCTACAATGAGCAGTTCTTC
cdr3_aa: CASSSSPRHGSYNEQFF

v_call: TRBV6-4
j_call: TRBJ1-6
clone_size: once
d_call: TRBD1
cdr3_nt: TGTGCCAGCAGTGACCGGGACAGTAATTCACCCCTCCACTTT
cdr3_aa: CASSDRDSNSPLHF

v_call: TRBV18
j_call: TRBJ1-2
clone_size: .
d_call: .
cdr3_nt: TGTGCCAGCTCGGCCACCTACAGGGTGGGTGGCTACACCTTC
cdr3_aa: CASSATYRVGGYTF

v_call: TRBV28
j_call: TRBJ1-1
clone_size: .
d_call: TRBD1
cdr3_nt: TGTGCCAGCAGGACACAGGGGGAAGCTTTCTTT
cdr3_aa: CASRTQGEAFF

v_call: TRBV9
j_call: TRBJ2-3
clone_size: .
d_call: TRBD2
cdr3_nt: TGTGCCAGCAGCGTCTGGGGGAGGGTCACAGATACGCAGTATTTT
cdr3_aa: CASSVWGRVTDTQYF

v_call: TRBV6-5
j_call: TRBJ2-6
clone_size: .
d_call: .
cdr3_nt: TGTGCCAGCAGTTCCAGGGTAACTGGGGCCAACGTCCTGACTTTC
cdr3_aa: CASSSRVTGANVLTF

v_call: TRBV6-4
j_call: TRBJ2-3
clone_size: .
d_call: TRBD2
cdr3_nt: TGTGCCAGCAGTAATGAAGCGGGAGAGAGAGATACGCAGTATTTT
cdr3_aa: CASSNEAGERDTQYF

v_call: TRBV5-5
j_call: TRBJ2-7
clone_size: once
d_call: .
cdr3_nt: TGTGCCAGCAGCTTGAACCTAGTAGCGGTGGGGCTATACGAGCAGTACTTC
cdr3_aa: CASSLNLVAVGLYEQYF

v_call: TRBV12-3/TRBV12-4
j_call: TRBJ1-5
clone_size: .
d_call: .
cdr3_nt: TGTGCCAGCACCCCAGGGTCCGAAACGGCCCAGCATTTT
cdr3_aa: CASTPGSETAQHF

v_call: TRBV25-1
j_call: TRBJ1-1
clone_size: few
d_call: TRBD1
cdr3_nt: TGTGCCAGCAGTGAATTAGTCAGGGGGGTCACTGAAGCTTTCTTT
cdr3_aa: CASSELVRGVTEAFF

v_call: TRBV19
j_call: TRBJ2-1
clone_size: .
d_call: .
cdr3_nt: TGTGCCAGTACCTCAAGGGGGGGACTCCACAATGAGCAGTTCTTC
cdr3_aa: CASTSRGGLHNEQFF

v_call: TRBV7-2
j_call: TRBJ2-1
clone_size: .
d_call: .
cdr3_nt: TGTGCCAGCAGCTTAGGAGAGGCGGGACCGAATTACAATGAGCAGTTCTTC
cdr3_aa: CASSLGEAGPNYNEQFF

v_call: TRBV4-1
j_call: TRBJ2-3
clone_size: .
d_call: TRBD2
cdr3_nt: TGCGCCAGCAGCGTTGGGACTAGCGGGAGAATAGATACGCAGTATTTT
cdr3_aa: CASSVGTSGRIDTQYF

v_call: TRBV19
j_call: TRBJ2-3
clone_size: .
d_call: TRBD2
cdr3_nt: TGTGCCAGTAGTCCTAGCGGGAGGGCCCTCGGTACAGATACGCAGTATTTT
cdr3_aa: CASSPSGRALGTDTQYF

v_call: TRBV28
j_call: TRBJ1-2
clone_size: .
d_call: TRBD1
cdr3_nt: TGTGCCAGCAGAGAACAGGGGGTAGGAGGCTATGGCTACACCTTC
cdr3_aa: CASREQGVGGYGYTF